The source of this T cell receptor (beta chain) is a study of cytomegalovirus exposure and HLA in healthy donors. Study-wide context: In an early release, HLA-typed donors contributed 80 million to 95 million unique TCR sequences.

Note on this clone: The antigen remains unidentified.

Points from the study as a whole: An analysis that was carried out later associated 15,000 to 20,000 TCR beta sequences with HLA alleles at 0.05 false discovery rate.

13 Jbeta primers and 60 Vbeta primers were used for the PCR. Profiling relied on immunoSEQ multiplex PCR, and the TCRdb table lists in-frame clones only, not all of them. The data show roughly 150,000 clones, with roughly 73% seen just once and 1.6% held by the top ten. The germline V gene has CDR1 SGHTA and CDR2 FQGNSA. This CDR3 contains 17 residues. V dropped 1 base and J dropped 2 bases, with 17 bases sitting between them. The material sequenced was PBMCs. The source of this sequence is a woman between 18 and 30 years old in good health and CMV-seronegative. The chain has TRBV7-2 and TRBJ1-1; D is uncertain. The CDR3 loop reads CASSLVISPRSNTEAFF. DNA for the CDR3: TGTGCCAGCAGCTTAGTAATATCCCCCCGAAGCAACACTGAAGCTTTCTTT.